Shown below are 14 T cell receptor beta chains from a single sample sequenced in a study of cytomegalovirus exposure and HLA in healthy donors. PCR employed 60 Vbeta and 13 Jbeta primers. Only in-frame clones appear in the TCRdb table, and some are missing; sequencing was by immunoSEQ multiplex PCR. The sample records more than 110,000 clones, 75% being singletons. Sequences were obtained from PBMCs. Receptors originate from a man under 40 in good health and CMV-seronegative.

The chain recombines TRBV2 with TRBJ2-7; 7 bases fit TRBD1. V shed 7 bases, J shed 1 base, and the junction held 7 bases outside the gene matches. CDR1 SNHLY and CDR2 FYNNEI come from the germline V gene. CDR3 size: 14 residues. The CDR3 loop is CASTDREGSYEQYF. CDR3 bases: TGTGCCAGCACCGACAGGGAAGGGTCCTACGAGCAGTACTTC.

The CDR3 here is CASSYRRERAYEQYF. CDR3 DNA sequence: TGTGCCAGCAGTTACAGGCGGGAGCGAGCCTACGAGCAGTACTTC. The J gene is TRBJ2-7, the V gene TRBV6-5; 7 bases align to TRBD2. This CDR3 region has 15 residues. Trimming took 2 bases from V and 2 from J; bases not matched to a gene: 6. From germline, CDR1 is MNHEY and CDR2 SVGAGI.

V usage is TRBV30 and J usage is TRBJ1-1; 8 bases agree with TRBD1. V lost 4 bases and J lost 5; bases outside the gene matches: 9. Germline V gives CDR1 GTSNPN, CDR2 SVGIG (reference sequence). CDR3 length: 14 residues. The CDR3 loop is CAWNQGAPGTEAFF. DNA of the CDR3: TGTGCCTGGAACCAGGGGGCACCGGGAACTGAAGCTTTCTTT. The full variable domain, in which reference TRBV30 and TRBJ1-1 provide the parts outside the CDR3, is SQTIHQWPATLVQPVGSPLSLECTVEGTSNPNLYWYRQAAGRGLQLLFYSVGIGQISSEVPQNLSASRPQDRQFILSSKKLLLSDSGFYLCAWNQGAPGTEAFFGQGTRLTVV.

This clone is a singleton in its sample. V usage is TRBV28 and J usage is TRBJ1-5; no definite D call. This CDR3 has 13 residues. Trimming pared 6 bases from V and 10 bases from J, leaving 16 bases between. The V gene's germline CDR1 is MDHEN and CDR2 SYDVKM. CDR3 protein: CASSTDGETPQHF. CDR3 nucleotides: TGTGCCAGCAGCACCGACGGGGAAACACCCCAGCATTTT. The variable domain in full, completed from reference TRBV28 and TRBJ1-5, reads DVKVTQSSRYLVKRTGEKVFLECVQDMDHENMFWYRQDPGLGLRLIYFSYDVKMKEKGDIPEGYSVSREKKERFSLILESASTNQTSMYLCASSTDGETPQHFGDGTRLSIL.

This chain joins TRBV5-4 and TRBJ1-1, with 8 bases lining up with TRBD1. CDR1 SGHNT and CDR2 YYREEE come from the germline V gene (reference sequence). The CDR3 has 16 residues. V trimming: 3 bases; J trimming: 4 bases; junction bases outside the gene matches: 11. The DNA of the CDR3 is TGTGCCAGCAGCTCCGGACAGGGCCCGAGAGGCACTGAAGCTTTCTTT. Protein sequence: CASSSGQGPRGTEAFF.

This clone has more than one count but fewer than ten. This sequence joins TRBV11-2 and TRBJ2-6, with a weak D call TRBD1 (5 bases). The CDR3 is 18 residues long. The germline V gene encodes CDR1 SGHAT and CDR2 FQNNGV. V was pared by 5 bases and J by 0 bases, with 17 bases between. This CDR3 is CASSPRGGQFSGANVLTF. CDR3 DNA sequence: TGTGCCAGCAGCCCTAGGGGCGGCCAATTCTCTGGGGCCAACGTCCTGACTTTC.

The chain links TRBV6-1 to TRBJ1-1; D unresolved. V was trimmed by 7 bases and J by 1 base, leaving 4 bases between them. Germline V gene sequence: CDR1 MNHNS, CDR2 SASEGT. The CDR3 loop spans 11 amino acids. In DNA, the CDR3 is TGTGCCAGCACAGGGAACACTGAAGCTTTCTTT. This sequence encodes CASTGNTEAFF.

Regarding this clone: A read error may produce the germline difference seen at one junction end. The chain couples TRBV7-7 to TRBJ2-5; the match to TRBD1 covers 10 bases. This CDR3 contains 13 residues. Germline V gene sequence: CDR1 SSHAT, CDR2 FNYEAQ (reference sequence). The CDR3 sequence is CASSWTGGETQYF. As DNA, the CDR3 is TGTGCTAGCAGCTGGACAGGGGGGGAGACCCAGTACTTC.

This clone has just one count. The chain joins TRBV6-5 to TRBJ1-6; D is uncertain. Trimming left V 2 bases short and J 7 bases short, with 9 bases between. The CDR3 is 14 residues long. The germline CDR1 and CDR2 sequences are MNHEY and SVGAGI. Written as DNA, the CDR3 is TGTGCCAGCAGTTACGATGGGAGAAATTCACCCCTCCACTTT. This codes for CASSYDGRNSPLHF.

This clone was found many times. The chain carries TRBV6-5 and TRBJ1-2, with no clear D. Germline V CDR1 and CDR2: MNHEY, SVGAGI. V lost 5 bases, J lost 5 bases, and 15 bases lay in between. This CDR3 is 14 amino acids long. CDR3 in amino acids: CASSPRSEGYGYTF. The DNA of the CDR3 is TGTGCCAGCAGTCCGCGGAGCGAGGGATATGGCTACACCTTC.

The V gene is TRBV25-1, the J gene TRBJ2-1; weak D call: TRBD1 (5 bases). The CDR3 is made up of 12 amino acids. V was pared by 5 bases and J by 7 bases, with 9 bases between. Germline CDR1 is MGHDK and CDR2 is SYGVNS. CDR3 DNA: TGTGCCAGCAGTCCTGACAGTAATGAGCAGTTCTTC. Translating it yields CASSPDSNEQFF.

In this sample, this clone turned up a few times. The chain joins TRBV4-2 to TRBJ2-3, with D unresolved. Per germline, CDR1 LGHNA and CDR2 YNFKEQ. Trimming took off 3 bases at V and 0 bases at J, with 10 bases between the two ends. There are 15 residues in the CDR3. CDR3 loop: CASSQTDTSTDTQYF. The DNA of the CDR3 is TGTGCCAGCAGCCAGACTGATACTAGCACAGATACGCAGTATTTT.

V usage is TRBV27 and J usage is TRBJ2-1; a possible D gene is TRBD1 (6 bases). The CDR3 runs to 11 residues. V lost 6 bases, J lost 8 bases, and 8 bases lay in between. CDR1 is MNHEY, CDR2 SMNVEV, per germline (reference sequence). The CDR3 DNA reads as TGTGCCAGCAGCTCAGGGGATGAGCAGTTCTTC. It encodes CASSSGDEQFF.

This chain connects TRBV7-2 to TRBJ1-3; D call uncertain. V was shortened by 1 base and J by 4 bases, with 11 bases between the two germline ends. In germline, CDR1 is SGHTA, CDR2 FQGNSA. The CDR3 consists of 15 residues. The CDR3 spells CASSLGGVGGNTIYF. The CDR3 DNA sequence: TGTGCCAGCAGCTTAGGCGGTGTCGGCGGAAACACCATATATTTT. The variable domain in full, with the rest retrieved from reference TRBV7-2 and TRBJ1-3, is GAGVSQSPSNKVTEKGKDVELRCDPISGHTALYWYRQSLGQGLEFLIYFQGNSAPDKSGLPSDRFSAERTGGSVSTLTIQRTQQEDSAVYLCASSLGGVGGNTIYFGEGSWLTVV.